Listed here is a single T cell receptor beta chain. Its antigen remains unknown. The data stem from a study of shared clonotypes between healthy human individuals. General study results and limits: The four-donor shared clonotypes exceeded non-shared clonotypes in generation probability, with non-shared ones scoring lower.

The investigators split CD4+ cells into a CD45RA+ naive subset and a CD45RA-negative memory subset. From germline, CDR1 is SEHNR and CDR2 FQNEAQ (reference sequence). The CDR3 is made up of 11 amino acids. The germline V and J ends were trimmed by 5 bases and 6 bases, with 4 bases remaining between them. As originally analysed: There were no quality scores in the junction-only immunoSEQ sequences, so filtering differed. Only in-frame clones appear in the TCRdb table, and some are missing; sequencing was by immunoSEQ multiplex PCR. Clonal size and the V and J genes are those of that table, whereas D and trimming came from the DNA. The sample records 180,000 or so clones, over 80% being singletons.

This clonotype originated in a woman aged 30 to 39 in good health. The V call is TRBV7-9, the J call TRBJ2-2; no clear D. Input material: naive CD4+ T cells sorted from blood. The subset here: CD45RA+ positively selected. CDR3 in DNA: TGTGCCAGCAGCCCCTCCGGGGAGCTGTTTTTT. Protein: CASSPSGELFF.